The clone carrying this TCR beta chain was seen a few times. The germline CDR1 and CDR2 sequences are LGHNA and YSLEER. Trimming took 6 bases from V and 0 from J; bases not matched to a gene: 3. The CDR3 loop spans 15 amino acids. The data originate from a study of beta chain features in type 1 diabetes. cDNA synthesis used the whole RNA isolate, giving expressed TCRB sequences. Sequencing was performed with immunoSEQ multiplex PCR; in TCRdb, only in-frame clones are kept and a portion is missing. Seen here are about 210,000 clones, approximately 11% observed once, and the top ten hold roughly 1.3%. Sorting of CD4+ naive, central memory, regulatory and stem cell-like memory cells was performed via CD45RO/CCR7/CD25/CD127/CD95/CD27.

What was sequenced was central memory CD4+ T cells from blood. The chain employs TRBV4-3 and TRBJ2-1; 9 nucleotides line up with TRBD1. The receptor comes from a man younger than 35 in good health. CDR3 coding DNA: TGCGCCAGCAGTCGGACAGGGGCCTCCTACAATGAGCAGTTCTTC. Translation gives CASSRTGASYNEQFF.